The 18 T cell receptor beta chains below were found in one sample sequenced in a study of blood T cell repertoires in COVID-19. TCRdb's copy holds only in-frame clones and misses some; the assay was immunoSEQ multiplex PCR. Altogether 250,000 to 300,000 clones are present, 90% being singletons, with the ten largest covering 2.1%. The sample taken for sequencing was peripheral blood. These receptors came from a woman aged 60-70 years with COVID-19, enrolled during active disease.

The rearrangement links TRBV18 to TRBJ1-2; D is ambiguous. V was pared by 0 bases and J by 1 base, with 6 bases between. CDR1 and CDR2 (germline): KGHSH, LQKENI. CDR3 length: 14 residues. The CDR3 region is CASSPPSINYGYTF. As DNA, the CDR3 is TGTGCCAGCTCACCACCGTCCATTAACTATGGCTACACCTTC.

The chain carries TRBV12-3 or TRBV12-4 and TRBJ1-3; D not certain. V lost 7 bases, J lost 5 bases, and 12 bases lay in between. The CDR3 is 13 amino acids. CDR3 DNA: TGTGCCAGCAACCTAAGGAGCAGAAACACCATATATTTT. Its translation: CASNLRSRNTIYF.

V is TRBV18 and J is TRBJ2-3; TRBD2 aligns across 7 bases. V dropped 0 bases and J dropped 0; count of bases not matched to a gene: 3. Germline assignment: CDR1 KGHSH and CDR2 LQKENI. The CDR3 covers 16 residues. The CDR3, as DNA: TGTGCCAGCTCACCACCGTCTAGCGGCAGCACAGATACGCAGTATTTT. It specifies CASSPPSSGSTDTQYF.

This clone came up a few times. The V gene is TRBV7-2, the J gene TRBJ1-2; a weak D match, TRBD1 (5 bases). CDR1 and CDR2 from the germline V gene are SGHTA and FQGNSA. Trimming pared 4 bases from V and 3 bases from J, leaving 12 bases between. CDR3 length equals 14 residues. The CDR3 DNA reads TGTGCCAGCAGCTCCGCGATAGGGGACTATGGCTACACCTTC. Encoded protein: CASSSAIGDYGYTF.

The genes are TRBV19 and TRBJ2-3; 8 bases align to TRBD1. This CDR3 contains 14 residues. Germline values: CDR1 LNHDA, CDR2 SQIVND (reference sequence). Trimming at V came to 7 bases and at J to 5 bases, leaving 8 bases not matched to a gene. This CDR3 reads CASTEDRVKDTQYF. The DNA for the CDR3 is TGTGCCAGTACCGAGGACAGGGTCAAAGATACGCAGTATTTT.

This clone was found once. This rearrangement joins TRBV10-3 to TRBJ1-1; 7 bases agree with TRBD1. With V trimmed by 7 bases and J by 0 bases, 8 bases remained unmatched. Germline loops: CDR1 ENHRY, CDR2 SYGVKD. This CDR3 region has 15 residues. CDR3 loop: CAITRAGQMNTEAFF. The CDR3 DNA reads TGTGCCATCACAAGGGCGGGACAGATGAACACTGAAGCTTTCTTT.

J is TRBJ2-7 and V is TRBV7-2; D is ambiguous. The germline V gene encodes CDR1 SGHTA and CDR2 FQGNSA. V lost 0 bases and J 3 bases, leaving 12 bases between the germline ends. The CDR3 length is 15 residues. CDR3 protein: CASSLATAQNYEQYF. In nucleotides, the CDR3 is TGTGCCAGCAGCTTAGCCACAGCTCAGAACTACGAGCAGTACTTC.

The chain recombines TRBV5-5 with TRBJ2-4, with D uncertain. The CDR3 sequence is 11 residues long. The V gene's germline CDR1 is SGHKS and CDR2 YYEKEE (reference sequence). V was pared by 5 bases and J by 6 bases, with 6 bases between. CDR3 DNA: TGTGCCAGCAGTTTGCGAAACATTCAGTACTTC. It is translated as CASSLRNIQYF.

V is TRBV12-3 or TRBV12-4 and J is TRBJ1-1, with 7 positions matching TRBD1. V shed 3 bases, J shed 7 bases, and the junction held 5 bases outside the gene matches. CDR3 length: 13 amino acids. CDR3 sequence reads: CASSFHNRGEAFF. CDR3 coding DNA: TGTGCCAGCAGTTTCCATAACAGGGGTGAAGCTTTCTTT.

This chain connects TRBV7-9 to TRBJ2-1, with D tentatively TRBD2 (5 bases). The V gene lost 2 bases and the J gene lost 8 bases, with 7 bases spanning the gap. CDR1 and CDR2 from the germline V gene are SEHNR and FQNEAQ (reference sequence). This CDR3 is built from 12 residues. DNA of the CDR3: TGTGCCAGCAGCTTACTCGGGGATGAGCAGTTCTTC. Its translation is CASSLLGDEQFF.

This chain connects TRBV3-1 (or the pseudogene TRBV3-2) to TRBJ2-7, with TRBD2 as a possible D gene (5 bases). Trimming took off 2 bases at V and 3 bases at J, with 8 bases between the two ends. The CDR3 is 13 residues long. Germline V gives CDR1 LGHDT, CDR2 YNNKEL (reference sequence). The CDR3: CASSQSGGYEQYF. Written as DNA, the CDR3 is TGTGCCAGCAGCCAATCTGGAGGCTACGAGCAGTACTTC.

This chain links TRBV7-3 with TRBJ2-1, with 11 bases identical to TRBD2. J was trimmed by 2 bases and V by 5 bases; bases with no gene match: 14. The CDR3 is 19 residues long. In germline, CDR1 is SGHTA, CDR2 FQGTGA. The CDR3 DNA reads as TGTGCCAGCAGCCCCCAAGCCTTTCATAGCGGGGGGGCCTACAATGAGCAGTTCTTC. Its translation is CASSPQAFHSGGAYNEQFF.

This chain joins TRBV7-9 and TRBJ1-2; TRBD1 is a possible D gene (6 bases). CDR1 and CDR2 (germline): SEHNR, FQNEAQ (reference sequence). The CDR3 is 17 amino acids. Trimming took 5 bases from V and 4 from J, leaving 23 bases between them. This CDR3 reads CASSNIGGVVIIYGYTF. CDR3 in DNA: TGTGCCAGCAGCAACATAGGGGGGGTGGTCATCATCTATGGCTACACCTTC.

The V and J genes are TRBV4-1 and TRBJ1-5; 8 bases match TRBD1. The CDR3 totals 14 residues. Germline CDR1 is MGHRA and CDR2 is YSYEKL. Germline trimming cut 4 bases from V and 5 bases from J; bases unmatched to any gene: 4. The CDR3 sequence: CASSPTGGHQPQHF. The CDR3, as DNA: TGCGCCAGCAGCCCAACAGGGGGACATCAGCCCCAGCATTTT.

The CDR3: CASSLGSWDRYTDTQYF. The CDR3 DNA reads TGTGCCAGCAGCTTGGGGTCATGGGACAGGTACACAGATACGCAGTATTTT. This chain links TRBV11-3 with TRBJ2-3, with TRBD1 identical over 8 bases. The CDR3 has 17 residues. After removal of 3 bases from V and 2 bases from J, the junction contained 10 bases not matched to a gene. Germline V gene sequence: CDR1 SGHNT, CDR2 YENEEA.

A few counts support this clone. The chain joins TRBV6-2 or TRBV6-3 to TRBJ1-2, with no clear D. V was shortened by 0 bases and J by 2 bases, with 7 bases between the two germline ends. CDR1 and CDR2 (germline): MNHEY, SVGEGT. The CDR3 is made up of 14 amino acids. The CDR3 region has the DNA TGTGCCAGCAGTTACTCGACCGGGAACTATGGCTACACCTTC. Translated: CASSYSTGNYGYTF.

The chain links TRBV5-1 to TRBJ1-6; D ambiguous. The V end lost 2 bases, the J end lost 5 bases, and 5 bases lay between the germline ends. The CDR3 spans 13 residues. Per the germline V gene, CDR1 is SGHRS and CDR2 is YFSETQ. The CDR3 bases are TGCGCCAGCAGCTTAGCCCATAATTCACCCCTCCACTTT. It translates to CASSLAHNSPLHF.

The CDR3 here is CASSLVASGGELFF. CDR3 DNA sequence: TGTGCCAGCAGCTTAGTTGCTAGCGGGGGGGAGCTGTTTTTT. The chain recombines TRBV7-2 with TRBJ2-2, with 8 positions matching TRBD2. The CDR3 length is 14 residues. The trim removed 1 base at V and 8 bases at J, leaving 3 bases unmatched. The germline V gene has CDR1 SGHTA and CDR2 FQGNSA.